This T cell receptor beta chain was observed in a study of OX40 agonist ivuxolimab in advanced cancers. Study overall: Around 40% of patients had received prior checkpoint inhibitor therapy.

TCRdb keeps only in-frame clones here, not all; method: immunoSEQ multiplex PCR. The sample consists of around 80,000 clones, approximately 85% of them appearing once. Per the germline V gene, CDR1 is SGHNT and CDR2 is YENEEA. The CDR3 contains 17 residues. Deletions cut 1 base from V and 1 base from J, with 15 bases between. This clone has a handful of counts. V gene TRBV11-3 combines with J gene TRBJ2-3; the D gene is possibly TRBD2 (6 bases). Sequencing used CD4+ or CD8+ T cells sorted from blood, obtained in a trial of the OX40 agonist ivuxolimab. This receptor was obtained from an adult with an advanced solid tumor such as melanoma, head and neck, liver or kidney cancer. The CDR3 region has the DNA TGTGCCAGCAGCTTAGGCGTCGGGAGTCGGGGCACAGATACGCAGTATTTT. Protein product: CASSLGVGSRGTDTQYF.